Below, 7 T cell receptor beta chains from the same sample are listed, as sequenced in a study of beta chain features in type 1 diabetes. The sequenced template was cDNA made from the entire isolated RNA. The method was immunoSEQ multiplex PCR; TCRdb's version includes in-frame clones alone and lacks a portion of them. The sample lists over 500,000 clones, 15% seen once, with about 0.093% in the top ten. The specimen was naive CD4+ T cells from blood. The receptor set was obtained from a young man in good health.

To note about this clone: At the DNA level, this CDR3 is encoded by other sequences in the same sample as well. The gene calls are TRBV7-2 and TRBJ2-5; D gene unclear. V dropped 2 bases and J dropped 4 bases, with 8 bases sitting between them. CDR3 size: 13 residues. Germline V CDR1 and CDR2: SGHTA, FQGNSA. For the CDR3, the DNA is TGTGCCAGCAGCTTAATACGATCAGAGACCCAGTACTTC. It yields the protein CASSLIRSETQYF. The full variable domain, completed using reference TRBV7-2 and TRBJ2-5, is GAGVSQSPSNKVTEKGKDVELRCDPISGHTALYWYRQSLGQGLEFLIYFQGNSAPDKSGLPSDRFSAERTGGSVSTLTIQRTQQEDSAVYLCASSLIRSETQYFGPGTRLLVL.

The CDR3, as DNA: TGTGCCAGCAGCATGACAGGGGCGGACACTGAAGCTTTCTTT. It encodes CASSMTGADTEAFF. The chain joins TRBV28 to TRBJ1-1, with 8 bases identical to TRBD1. V trimming: 6 bases; J trimming: 3 bases; junction bases outside the gene matches: 6. This CDR3 comprises 14 residues. Germline V CDR1 and CDR2: MDHEN, SYDVKM.

The CDR3 nucleotides read TGTGCCAGCAGCTCCATAGACAGGGCCTATGGCTACACCTTC. Translation gives CASSSIDRAYGYTF. The chain is built from TRBV5-4 and TRBJ1-2; 7 bases line up with TRBD1. J lost 4 bases, V lost 3 bases, and 6 bases had no gene match. CDR1 is SGHNT, CDR2 YYREEE, per germline (reference sequence). The CDR3 covers 14 residues.

The rearrangement links TRBV10-3 to TRBJ2-2, with 8 bases identical to TRBD1. Looked up from germline, CDR1 is ENHRY and CDR2 is SYGVKD. V lost 4 bases, J lost 2 bases, and 3 bases stayed unmatched. CDR3 length equals 15 residues. The CDR3 region is CAISVQGANTGELFF. Written as DNA, the CDR3 is TGTGCCATCAGTGTTCAGGGGGCAAACACCGGGGAGCTGTTTTTT.

The chain recombines TRBV15 with TRBJ2-7, with D uncertain. Trimming left V 2 bases short and J 4 bases short, with 9 bases between. This CDR3 region has 13 residues. The germline V gene has CDR1 LNHNV and CDR2 YYDKDF (reference sequence). Here the CDR3 DNA reads TGTGCCACCAGCAGACCCTGGGGTTACGAGCAGTACTTC. Encoded protein: CATSRPWGYEQYF. Together with reference TRBV15 and TRBJ2-7, the CDR3 gives the full variable domain: DAMVIQNPRYQVTQFGKPVTLSCSQTLNHNVMYWYQQKSSQAPKLLFHYYDKDFNNEADTPDNFQSRRPNTSFCFLDIRSPGLGDTAMYLCATSRPWGYEQYFGPGTRLTVT.

This clone appeared a few times. The chain recombines TRBV7-2 with TRBJ2-1, with TRBD2 matching over 9 bases. The germline V gene encodes CDR1 SGHTA and CDR2 FQGNSA. This CDR3 is built from 16 residues. V dropped 0 bases and J dropped 10; count of bases not matched to a gene: 10. The CDR3 is CASSLALVSGSLEQFF. Here the CDR3 DNA reads TGTGCCAGCAGCTTAGCATTGGTTAGCGGGAGCCTGGAGCAGTTCTTC. The complete variable domain, with remaining parts taken from reference TRBV7-2 and TRBJ2-1, reads GAGVSQSPSNKVTEKGKDVELRCDPISGHTALYWYRQSLGQGLEFLIYFQGNSAPDKSGLPSDRFSAERTGGSVSTLTIQRTQQEDSAVYLCASSLALVSGSLEQFFGPGTRLTVL.

This clone was found a few times. The genes are TRBV7-2 and TRBJ1-4; D is undetermined. The CDR3 sequence is 16 residues long. V lost 2 bases to trimming and J lost 8 bases, with 18 bases between them. Germline assignment: CDR1 SGHTA and CDR2 FQGNSA. The CDR3 region is CASSLNGGSASEKLFF. CDR3 coding DNA: TGTGCCAGCAGCTTAAATGGCGGCAGTGCGAGCGAAAAACTGTTTTTT.